The rows below give T cell receptor beta chains drawn from one sample of a study of CD8+CD57+ T cells in acquired aplastic anemia. One entry per CDR3 protein, called by TCRdb with MiXCR from the reads. The repertoire consists of hundreds of thousands of distinct CDR3 sequences, with about 70% occurring once and the leading ten covering 4%. The sequenced sample was sorted CD4+, CD8+, or CD8+CD57+ T cells (not recorded which) from PBMCs. All receptors derive from a human donor in good health, serving as a control. The CDR3 runs from the conserved cysteine through the conserved F or W. D genes are given only for firm matches. Part of the rows lack a size; the others show once, few, many or a class for expanded clones.

>TRBJ1-2|TRBD1|NA|TRBV20-1
CSARDLGTGLRYGYTF
TGCAGTGCTAGAGATCTCGGGACAGGGTTAAGATATGGCTACACCTTC
>TRBJ2-5|TRBD2|many|TRBV20-1
CSARDRRRGGGETQYF
TGCAGTGCTAGAGATCGGCGGCGGGGGGGAGGAGAGACCCAGTACTTC
>TRBJ1-1|NA|NA|TRBV7-2
CASSLGTPYEQYFF
TGTGCCAGCAGCTTAGGAACACCGTACGAGCAGTACTTCTTT
>TRBJ2-7|NA|NA|TRBV7-8
CASSSDSPLHFGNDF
NA
>TRBJ2-3|TRBD1|many|TRBV20-1
CSYFPGTGGPDTQYF
TGCAGCTACTTTCCCGGGACAGGGGGGCCGGATACGCAGTATTTT
>TRBJ2-7|NA|NA|TRBV7-2
CASSVEQHSDAQYF
TGTGCCAGCAGTGTCGAACAGCACTCCGACGCGCAGTACTTC
>TRBJ2-6|NA|NA|TRBV7-2
CASSVTSAGAGAIVLTF
TGTGCCAGCAGCGTTACCTCCGCAGGCGCTGGGGCCATCGTCCTGACTTTC
>TRBJ2-2|NA|many|TRBV5-1
CASSFIQAGGTGELFF
TGCGCCAGCAGCTTCATCCAAGCGGGCGGTACCGGGGAGCTGTTTTTT
>TRBJ1-6|NA|NA|TRBV7-2
CASSFASTSSPLLF
TGTGCCAGCAGCTTCGCGTCGACCAGCTCGCCCCTCCTCTTT
>TRBJ2-2|TRBD1|many|TRBV5-4
CASSSRQGADTGELFF
TGTGCCAGCAGCTCCCGGCAGGGGGCGGACACCGGGGAGCTGTTTTTT
>TRBJ1-3|NA|NA|TRBV11-3
CASSLALTGSGNTIYF
TGCGCCAGCAGCCTGGCACTAACTGGCTCTGGAAACACCATATATTTT
>TRBJ2-5|TRBD1|many|TRBV30
CAWSGWTGQETQYF
TGTGCCTGGAGTGGTTGGACAGGGCAAGAGACCCAGTACTTC
>TRBJ1-6|NA|many|TRBV6-2/TRBV6-3
CASSPLWGRGSYNSPLHF
TGTGCCAGCAGTCCCTTATGGGGGCGCGGATCCTATAATTCACCCCTCCACTTT
>TRBJ1-2|NA|NA|TRBV7-9
CASGKQGVYGYTF
TGTGCCAGCGGTAAACAAGGGGTCTATGGCTACACCTTC
>TRBJ1-6|NA|NA|TRBV10-3
CAISDGSGYKNSPLHF
TGTGCCATCAGTGACGGGTCCGGCTACAAGAATTCACCCCTCCACTTT
>TRBJ1-1|NA|once|TRBV7-9
CASSPRAGFFAEAFF
TGTGCCAGCAGCCCTAGGGCAGGGTTTTTCGCTGAAGCTTTCTTT
>TRBJ2-7|TRBD2|NA|TRBV20-1
CSAAGLADTYEQYF
TGCAGTGCCGCTGGACTAGCGGATACCTACGAGCAGTACTTC
>TRBJ2-7|TRBD1|NA|TRBV7-3
CASSNQGANYGYTQYF
TGTGCCAGCAGTAATCAGGGGGCGAACTATGGCTACACGCAGTACTTC
>TRBJ2-6|NA|NA|TRBV14
CASSLGQVGGANVLTF
TGTGCCAGCAGCTTAGGGCAGGTCGGGGGGGCCAACGTCCTGACTTTC
>TRBJ2-7|NA|many|TRBV25-1
CASSELGAPYEQYF
TGTGCCAGCAGTGAATTGGGGGCCCCCTACGAGCAGTACTTC
>TRBJ2-5|TRBD2|NA|TRBV2
CASSSPAPGLQETQYF
TGCGCCAGCAGCTCCCCGGCCCCGGGACTACAAGAGACCCAGTACTTC
>TRBJ2-7|NA|NA|TRBV20-1
CSARTGRTNQQYF
TGCAGTGCTAGGACCGGCAGGACCAATCAGCAGTACTTC
>TRBJ1-6|TRBD1|NA|TRBV20-1
CSARDRGRDYNSPLHF
TGCAGTGCTAGAGACAGGGGGCGAGACTATAATTCACCCCTCCACTTT
>TRBJ2-3|TRBD2|NA|TRBV19
CASTKAGGPADTQYF
TGTGCCAGTACAAAAGCGGGAGGGCCGGCAGATACGCAGTATTTT
>TRBJ2-7|NA|NA|TRBV7-8
CASSCAETDEELYF
TGTGCCAGCAGCTGCGCAGAGACTGATGAAGAACTGTATTTC
>TRBJ1-1|TRBD1|many|TRBV11-2
CASSPRYIGQGEAFF
TGTGCCAGCAGCCCTAGATACATCGGACAGGGTGAAGCTTTCTTT
>TRBJ1-2|NA|many|TRBV19
CASSTRGRTNYGYTF
TGTGCCAGTAGTACCAGAGGCAGAACTAACTATGGCTACACCTTC